This is a list of T cell receptor beta chains from one sample in a study of PD-1 blockade in classical Hodgkin lymphoma. The assay was immunoSEQ multiplex PCR, and TCRdb's table has in-frame clones only and misses some. This sample has over 15,000 clones, with around 85% found just once. The sequenced sample was peripheral blood mononuclear cells (PBMCs), obtained at baseline. These receptors all come from a human donor with classical Hodgkin lymphoma. The CDR3 runs from the conserved cysteine through the conserved F or W. Expanded clones get a size class; other rows say once, few or many, or leave the size out.

clone size | J gene | CDR3 length | V gene | CDR3 protein
- | TRBJ2-5 | 16 | TRBV7-3 | CASSPSRGEAQETQYF
once | TRBJ2-7 | 11 | TRBV2 | CASEQFYEQYF
few | TRBJ1-4 | 16 | TRBV19 | CASKWVEGLTNEKLFF
- | TRBJ2-3 | 15 | TRBV27 | CASSSRSGGIDTQYF
- | TRBJ2-3 | 18 | TRBV4-3 | CASSQEASVLLSTDTQYF
- | TRBJ1-6 | 12 | TRBV5-4 | CASSLGNSPLHF
- | TRBJ2-3 | 14 | TRBV6-1 | CASSGRGRTDTQYF
- | TRBJ2-6 | 16 | TRBV28 | CASRTTGSAGANVLTF
- | TRBJ2-7 | 16 | TRBV7-8 | CASSFRQGTETYEQYF
- | TRBJ1-2 | 10 | TRBV5-6 | CASRGRQYTF
- | TRBJ2-7 | 15 | TRBV7-2 | CASSSKRGGRNEQYF
- | TRBJ2-7 | 13 | TRBV7-2 | CASSLLRFYEQYF
- | TRBJ2-2 | 13 | TRBV6-6 | CASSRRSTGELFF
- | TRBJ2-1 | 15 | TRBV7-7 | CASSSGLAAYNEQFF
- | TRBJ2-5 | 15 | TRBV7-2 | CASSLRTGAQETQYF
- | TRBJ1-2 | 14 | TRBV28 | CASRAGQGNYGYTF
- | TRBJ1-6 | 16 | TRBV9 | CASSAGTEAYNSPLHF
once | TRBJ1-5 | 13 | TRBV4-1 | CASSQDLYQPQHF
- | TRBJ2-5 | 14 | TRBV7-8 | CASSLRGIQETQYF
- | TRBJ1-5 | 14 | TRBV6-6 | CASRRDPAGQPQHF
- | TRBJ1-1 | 15 | TRBV2 | CASKEGGRGHTEAFF
- | TRBJ1-1 | 11 | TRBV7-9 | CASSLTVEAFF
- | TRBJ1-1 | 12 | TRBV28 | CASRDSGTEAFF
- | TRBJ2-3 | 17 | TRBV25-1 | CASSSSVKRGGTDTQYF
- | TRBJ2-3 | 11 | TRBV28 | CASSDTDTQYF
- | - | 16 | TRBV11-2 | CASSALGGTSPYEQYF
- | TRBJ1-2 | 16 | TRBV7-8 | CASSPTVGPQVRGYTF
- | TRBJ2-7 | 18 | TRBV19 | CASSVRPTLTAYSYEQYF
once | TRBJ1-6 | 15 | TRBV9 | CASSVVGAGGSPLHF
- | TRBJ2-5 | 17 | TRBV18 | CASSPPRGAESQETQYF
once | TRBJ1-1 | 14 | TRBV28 | CASRPQGRRTEAFF
- | TRBJ2-1 | 14 | TRBV7-9 | CASSLTGAYNEQFF
- | TRBJ2-1 | 13 | TRBV7-2 | CASSPTPRGEQFF
few | TRBJ1-3 | 18 | TRBV5-1 | CASSPAGQGINSGNTIYF
- | TRBJ1-4 | 13 | TRBV28 | CASSSHVGGRLFF
- | TRBJ2-6 | 16 | TRBV4-3 | CASSHETGSGANVLTF
- | TRBJ1-2 | 13 | TRBV6-6 | CASSYKGRYGYTF
- | TRBJ1-5 | 13 | TRBV6-1 | CASSRQLNQPQHF
- | TRBJ2-1 | 15 | TRBV21-1 | CASSKAGESYNEQFF
- | TRBJ1-1 | 16 | TRBV5-1 | CASSRGQGRVETEAFF
- | TRBJ2-1 | 18 | TRBV27 | CASSFQGLAGGLRNEQFF
once | TRBJ2-7 | 15 | TRBV6-5 | CASTILPGSSYEQYF
- | TRBJ1-2 | 13 | TRBV29-1 | CSVAGTHTEGYTF
- | TRBJ1-4 | 14 | TRBV6-6 | CASTLTGSNEKLFF
- | TRBJ1-6 | 16 | TRBV30 | CAWSTRTSDSGAPLHF
- | TRBJ1-6 | 15 | TRBV2 | CAGQPGSSYNSPLHF
- | TRBJ1-3 | 15 | TRBV7-2 | CASSESSGPGNTIYF
- | TRBJ2-4 | 18 | TRBV10-3 | CAISEWLLTGGGKNIQYF
- | TRBJ2-5 | 14 | TRBV7-9 | CASSLSGTIETQYF
few | TRBJ2-3 | 19 | TRBV12-1 | CASSLCPRGRPGTRDTQYF
- | TRBJ1-5 | 14 | TRBV30 | CAWGWQGGNQPQHF
- | TRBJ2-3 | 15 | TRBV18 | CASSDSGQGDITQYF
- | TRBJ2-5 | 15 | TRBV7-2 | CASSLGGGIQETQYF
- | TRBJ1-1 | 13 | TRBV6-6 | CASNLQGGTEAFF
- | TRBJ1-4 | 14 | TRBV11-2 | CASSSRGGWEKLFF